The rows below give T cell receptor beta chains drawn from one sample of a study of T cell repertoires in cytomegalovirus infection. TCRdb reanalysed the reads using MiXCR and keeps one entry per CDR3 protein. The profile covers about 830,000 distinct CDR3 sequences, with about 33% appearing a single time and around 12% taken by the ten largest. Their specific antigens are unknown. The material sequenced was cultured CD8+ T cells from PBMCs, taken from culture after CMV antigen stimulation. These receptors came from a human donor in good health (CMV status not recorded). Some clones in this sample may be carry-over from other donors' samples. Both conserved end residues are part of each CDR3. A D gene is named only where the DNA matches it firmly. Clone size appears in some rows only: once, few, many, or a class for an expanded clone.

>TRBJ2-6|TRBV19|few|-
CASSIGIGWDPGANVLTF
TGTGCCAGTAGTATAGGGATAGGGTGGGATCCTGGGGCCAACGTCCTGACTTTC
>TRBJ2-2|TRBV20-1|-|-
CSAAVLTGELFF
TGCAGTGCAGCGGTACTCACCGGGGAGCTGTTTTTT
>TRBJ2-7|TRBV14|-|-
CASSTGWEPMAEQYF
TGTGCCAGCAGCACCGGATGGGAGCCGATGGCCGAGCAGTACTTC
>TRBJ2-3|TRBV6-1|-|TRBD2
CASKTSGDPTDTQYF
TGTGCCAGCAAGACTAGCGGGGACCCCACAGATACGCAGTATTTT
>TRBJ1-2|TRBV7-9|few|TRBD1
CASSLSGQRNYGYTF
TGTGCCAGCAGCTTATCGGGACAGCGTAACTATGGCTACACCTTC
>TRBJ2-2|TRBV24-1|once|-
CATKKTGDTNTGELFF
TGTGCCACCAAGAAGACAGGCGATACGAACACCGGGGAGCTGTTTTTT
>TRBJ1-4|TRBV19|-|-
CASSVRQTTNEKLFF
TGTGCCAGTAGTGTCCGACAGACAACTAATGAAAAACTGTTTTTT
>TRBJ1-2|TRBV25-1|-|TRBD1
CASSDPGQGNGYTF
TGTGCCAGCAGTGACCCCGGACAGGGCAATGGCTACACCTTC
>TRBJ1-1|TRBV4-2|-|-
CASSQGGWDTEAFF
TGTGCCAGCAGCCAAGGAGGGTGGGACACTGAAGCTTTCTTT
>TRBJ2-1|TRBV9|-|-
CASSTLASGYNEQFF
TGTGCCAGCAGCACACTAGCTTCTGGTTACAATGAGCAGTTCTTC
>TRBJ1-1|TRBV6-2/TRBV6-3|-|TRBD1
CASSSDRALLWTEAFF
TGTGCCAGCAGTTCCGACAGGGCCCTCTTATGGACTGAAGCTTTCTTT
>TRBJ1-2|TRBV7-3|-|-
CASSLERGLGYGYTF
TGTGCCAGCAGCTTAGAGAGGGGTCTGGGCTATGGCTACACCTTC
>TRBJ2-2|TRBV28|few|-
CASSPFNAVTGELFF
TGTGCCAGCAGTCCTTTTAATGCGGTCACCGGGGAGCTGTTTTTT
>TRBJ2-2|TRBV20-1|-|TRBD1
CSASGDSNTGELFF
TGCAGTGCTAGTGGGGACAGTAACACCGGGGAGCTGTTTTTT
>TRBJ1-1|TRBV19|few|-
CASSERRSMNTEAFF
TGTGCCAGTAGTGAGAGAAGGAGCATGAACACTGAAGCTTTCTTT
>TRBJ2-5|TRBV7-6|few|-
CASSDRDNQETQYF
TGTGCCAGCAGCGACCGGGATAACCAAGAGACCCAGTACTTC
>TRBJ2-3|TRBV9|-|-
CASSVSGTSTDTQYF
TGTGCCAGCAGCGTAAGTGGGACGAGCACAGATACGCAGTATTTT
>TRBJ1-5|TRBV6-5|few|-
CASSYDEGQPQHF
TGTGCCAGCAGTTACGATGAGGGTCAGCCCCAGCATTTT
>TRBJ1-2|TRBV6-5|-|-
CASSYSDPGNYGYTF
TGTGCCAGCAGTTACTCGGACCCGGGGAACTATGGCTACACCTTC
>TRBJ1-1|TRBV7-2|few|-
CASSLQIGQVNTEAFF
TGTGCCAGCAGCCTCCAGATAGGGCAGGTGAACACTGAAGCTTTCTTT
>TRBJ2-7|TRBV6-6|many|-
CASIRQTYGGDEQYF
TGTGCCAGCATAAGACAGACCTACGGTGGCGACGAGCAGTACTTC
>TRBJ1-1|TRBV27|-|-
CASTSTSGWTEAFF
TGTGCCAGCACCTCCACGTCCGGCTGGACTGAAGCTTTCTTT
>TRBJ1-3|TRBV7-6|few|-
CASRLGTAGNTIYF
TGTGCCAGCAGACTAGGGACGGCTGGAAACACCATATATTTT
>TRBJ2-1|TRBV7-6|few|-
CASSLARDGSYNEQFF
TGTGCTAGCAGCTTAGCGAGGGACGGATCCTACAATGAGCAGTTCTTC
>TRBJ2-5|TRBV5-6|few|TRBD2
CASGGASGGPKQETQYF
TGTGCCAGCGGGGGGGCTAGCGGGGGTCCAAAGCAAGAGACCCAGTACTTC
>TRBJ2-1|TRBV6-2/TRBV6-3|-|-
CASSYMALNEQFF
TGTGCCAGCAGTTACATGGCCCTGAATGAGCAGTTCTTC
>TRBJ1-1|TRBV7-6|many|-
CASSLDSRNTEAFF
TGTGCCAGCAGCTTAGATAGCAGGAACACTGAAGCTTTCTTT
>TRBJ1-1|TRBV19|few|-
CASSISPGTEAFF
TGTGCCAGTAGTATATCCCCTGGCACTGAAGCTTTCTTT
>TRBJ1-1|TRBV11-1|few|-
CASSSLGQTDMNTEAFF
TGTGCCAGCAGCTCCCTTGGGCAGACTGATATGAACACTGAAGCTTTCTTT
>TRBJ1-5|TRBV5-1|-|-
CASSLESGAYQPQHF
TGCGCCAGCAGCTTGGAGTCAGGGGCGTATCAGCCCCAGCATTTT
>TRBJ1-1|TRBV12-3/TRBV12-4|few|-
CASSLASKDEAFF
TGTGCCAGCAGTTTAGCGTCAAAGGATGAAGCTTTCTTT
>TRBJ1-5|TRBV20-1|-|TRBD1
CSAVRTGERSAVEPQHF
TGCAGTGCTGTCCGGACAGGGGAAAGGTCCGCCGTAGAGCCCCAGCATTTT
>TRBJ2-1|TRBV10-3|-|TRBD1
CAISVGQGVNNEQFF
TGTGCCATCAGTGTGGGTCAGGGGGTCAACAATGAGCAGTTCTTC
>TRBJ2-1|TRBV7-3|-|TRBD2
CASSLNLGLAGGPHNEQFF
TGTGCCAGCAGCCTGAACCTGGGACTAGCGGGGGGGCCTCACAATGAGCAGTTCTTC
>TRBJ1-2|TRBV6-1|many|-
CASSEAATPRGYGYTF
TGTGCCAGCAGTGAAGCTGCGACACCTAGAGGCTATGGCTACACCTTC
>TRBJ1-1|TRBV12-5|-|TRBD1
CASGLVLEGTGGAGNTEAFF
TGTGCTAGTGGTTTGGTACTAGAGGGGACAGGGGGCGCGGGGAACACTGAAGCTTTCTTT
>TRBJ1-1|TRBV18|few|-
CASSPPRVSRAEAFF
TGTGCCAGCTCACCACCAAGGGTTAGTAGGGCTGAAGCTTTCTTT
>TRBJ2-7|TRBV20-1|-|TRBD2
CSAPRSIAGHSYEQYF
TGCAGTGCTCCCCGAAGTATAGCGGGGCACTCCTACGAGCAGTACTTC
>TRBJ1-5|TRBV20-1|few|-
CSASPEIRRPQHF
TGCAGTGCTAGCCCGGAAATCCGACGGCCCCAGCATTTT
>TRBJ2-1|TRBV2|many|-
CASSESQAPLVYEQFF
TGTGCCAGCAGTGAATCGCAGGCGCCGCTTGTGTATGAGCAGTTCTTC
>TRBJ2-3|TRBV6-1|many|-
CASSEAAVSTDTQYF
TGTGCCAGCAGTGAAGCGGCGGTTAGCACAGATACGCAGTATTTT
>TRBJ1-2|TRBV7-9|few|-
CASSWTDSYGYTF
TGTGCCAGCAGCTGGACAGACTCCTATGGCTACACCTTC
>TRBJ2-1|TRBV5-1|once|-
CASSIPVHHNEQFF
TGCGCCAGCAGTATTCCGGTTCACCACAATGAGCAGTTCTTC
>TRBJ1-2|TRBV7-4|-|-
CASSRREGDYGYTF
TGTGCCAGCAGCCGTAGGGAGGGCGACTATGGCTACACCTTC
>TRBJ2-1|TRBV27|-|-
CASSLGGLVGEQFF
TGTGCCAGCAGTTTAGGCGGCCTAGTGGGTGAGCAGTTCTTC
>TRBJ2-5|TRBV28|-|-
CASTRRTFQVYKTQYF
TGTGCCAGCACCCGACGGACGTTTCAGGTGTATAAGACCCAGTACTTC
>TRBJ2-1|TRBV6-5|-|TRBD1
CASSIDRVAYNEQFF
TGTGCCAGCAGCATCGACAGGGTAGCCTACAATGAGCAGTTCTTC
>TRBJ1-1|TRBV27|-|-
CASSLLALTEAFF
TGTGCCAGCAGTTTATTGGCATTGACTGAAGCTTTCTTT
>TRBJ1-2|TRBV27|few|-
CASSLTQGRVGDFGYTF
TGTGCCAGCAGTTTAACCCAGGGCAGGGTGGGAGATTTTGGCTACACCTTC